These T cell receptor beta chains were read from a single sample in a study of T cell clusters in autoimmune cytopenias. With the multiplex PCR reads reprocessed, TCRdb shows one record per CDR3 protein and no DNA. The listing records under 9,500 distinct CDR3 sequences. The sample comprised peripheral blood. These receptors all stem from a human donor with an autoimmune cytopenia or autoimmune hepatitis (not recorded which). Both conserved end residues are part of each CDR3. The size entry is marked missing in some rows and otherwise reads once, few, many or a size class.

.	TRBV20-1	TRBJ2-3	CSARDLSTDTQYF
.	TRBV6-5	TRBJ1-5	CASSRGPYQPQHF
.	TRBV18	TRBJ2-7	CASSTGQGPYEQYF
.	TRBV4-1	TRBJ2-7	CASSQGHSYEQYF
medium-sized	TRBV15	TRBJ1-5	CATSRGDREGNQPQHF
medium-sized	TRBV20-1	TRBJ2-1	CSARMYTRLNEQFF
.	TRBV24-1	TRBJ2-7	CATSDEASGDYEQYF
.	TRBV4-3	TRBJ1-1	CASSRVSSLNTEAFF
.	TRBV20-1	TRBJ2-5	CSARGTVRQETQYF
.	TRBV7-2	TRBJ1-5	CASSLGPGTGTRNQPQHF
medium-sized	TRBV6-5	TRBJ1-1	CASSYKAMNTEAFF
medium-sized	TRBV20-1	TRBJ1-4	CSARAGQPNEKLFF
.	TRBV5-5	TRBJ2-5	CASSLFAGGPETQYF
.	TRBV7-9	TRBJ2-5	CASSPVRTYLEETQYF
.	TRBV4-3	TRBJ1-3	CASSQDSPQFFSGNTIYF
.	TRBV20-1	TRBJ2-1	CSARILVGRDEQFF
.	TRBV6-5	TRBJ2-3	CASMLAEPPNTQYF
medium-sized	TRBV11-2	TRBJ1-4	CASSLTYNEKLFF
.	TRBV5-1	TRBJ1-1	CASSPQYGREDTEAFF
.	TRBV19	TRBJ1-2	CASTQTGGYYGYTF
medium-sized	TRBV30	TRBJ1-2	CACDRGGYGYTF
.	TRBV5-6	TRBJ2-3	CASSPGVPTGRTDTQYF
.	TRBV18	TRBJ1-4	CASSPRQGGGPNEKLFF
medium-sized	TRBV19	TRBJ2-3	CASSIGLAGITDTQYF
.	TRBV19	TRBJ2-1	CASSIQSGGYNEQFF
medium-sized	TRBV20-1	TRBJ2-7	CSARGGRYSSEQYF
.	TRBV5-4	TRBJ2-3	CASSLATSGDTQYF
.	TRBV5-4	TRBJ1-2	CASSSRRWDLGYGYTF
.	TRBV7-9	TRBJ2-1	CASSPRTSGRAYEQFF
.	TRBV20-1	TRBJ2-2	CSAALAGGTGELFF
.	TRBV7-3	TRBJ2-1	CASSPETGNEQFF
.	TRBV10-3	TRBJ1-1	CAITTGQPVTEAFF
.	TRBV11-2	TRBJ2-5	CASSFNNQETQYF
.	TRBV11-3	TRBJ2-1	CASSLGRRGDNEQFF
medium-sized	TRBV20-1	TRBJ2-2	CSARLPGRGIGGELFF
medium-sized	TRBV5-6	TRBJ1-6	CASSFDSENSPLHF
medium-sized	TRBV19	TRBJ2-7	CASAPGTGSYEQYF
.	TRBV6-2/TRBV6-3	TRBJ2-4	CASRGQGELPLAKNIQYF
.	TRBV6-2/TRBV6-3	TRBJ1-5	CASSYYNQPQHF
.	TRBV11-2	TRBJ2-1	CASSLAQTIEQFF
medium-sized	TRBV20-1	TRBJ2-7	CSARSGRALYEQYF
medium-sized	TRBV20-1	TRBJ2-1	CSARALLAERYNEQFF
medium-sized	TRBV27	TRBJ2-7	CASSPEQGSIDEQYF
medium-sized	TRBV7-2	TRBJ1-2	CASSSFRTGINYGYTF